These 14 T cell receptor beta chains came from one sample sequenced in a study of identifying expanded T cells in peripheral blood. TCRdb keeps only in-frame clones here, not all; method: immunoSEQ multiplex PCR. The sample lists approximately 120,000 clones; about 80% were seen once. Sequenced input: blood. These receptors were collected from a person between 18 and 75 years old in good health.

This chain joins TRBV14 and TRBJ2-7; the D gene could be TRBD1 or TRBD2 (5 bases each). Deletions cut 4 bases from V and 2 bases from J, with 27 bases between. Germline CDR1 SGHDN, CDR2 FVKESK. The CDR3 covers 19 residues. The CDR3: CASSPEMGQGTQEAYEQYF. Written as DNA, the CDR3 is TGTGCCAGCAGCCCAGAAATGGGTCAAGGGACGCAAGAGGCCTACGAGCAGTACTTC.

This clone was recorded only once. The chain links TRBV11-3 to TRBJ2-2; D is unclear. The ends were cut back, 5 bases at V and 7 bases at J, with 23 bases in the middle. Germline CDR1 is SGHNT and CDR2 is YENEEA. This CDR3 has 17 amino acids. CDR3 loop: CASSPPSIAAWDGELFF. DNA for the CDR3: TGTGCCAGCAGCCCGCCTTCGATTGCGGCTTGGGACGGGGAGCTGTTTTTT.

The chain couples TRBV10-3 to TRBJ2-3; 10 bases are a match to TRBD2. Germline assignment: CDR1 ENHRY and CDR2 SYGVKD. J was trimmed by 2 bases and V by 6 bases; bases with no gene match: 5. This CDR3 region has 15 residues. The CDR3 DNA follows: TGTGCCATCAGCCAAGCGGGGGGGTTCACAGATACGCAGTATTTT. It codes for CAISQAGGFTDTQYF.

The CDR3 loop is CASSYMGPPIGGYTF. The CDR3 DNA is TGTGCCAGCAGTTACATGGGACCCCCCATAGGGGGCTACACCTTC. V gene TRBV6-5 combines with J gene TRBJ1-2; D possibly corresponds to TRBD1 (5 bases). This CDR3 has 15 amino acids. V was trimmed by 2 bases and J by 8 bases, leaving 18 bases between them. The germline CDR1 and CDR2 sequences are MNHEY and SVGAGI.

The rearrangement joins TRBV6-4 to TRBJ1-1; D is ambiguous. The length of the CDR3 is 12 residues. From germline, CDR1 is MRHNA and CDR2 SNTAGT. V lost 7 bases, J lost 1 base, and 7 bases lay in between. The CDR3 DNA is TGTGCCAGCATTCTGCCGAACACTGAAGCTTTCTTT. Translation: CASILPNTEAFF.

This clone was found a few times. This chain joins TRBV27 and TRBJ2-1; D is unresolved. This CDR3 has 16 amino acids. V was clipped by 6 bases and J by 2 bases, with 17 bases between them. The germline gives CDR1 MNHEY, CDR2 SMNVEV (reference sequence). The CDR3 nucleotides are TGTGCCAGCAGCCCCACACGGGCTTACCCCTACAATGAGCAGTTCTTC. Translation: CASSPTRAYPYNEQFF.

The chain combines TRBV18 with TRBJ1-1, with D hard to call. Germline CDR1 and CDR2: KGHSH and LQKENI. This CDR3 is 15 amino acids long. Trimming took off 3 bases at V and 1 base at J, with 12 bases between the two ends. The CDR3 DNA is TGTGCCAGCTCACCCTCGGAACGGGGGAACACTGAAGCTTTCTTT. It yields the protein CASSPSERGNTEAFF.

The chain employs TRBV30 and TRBJ2-3; D call uncertain. V lost 8 bases to trimming and J lost 2 bases, with 8 bases between them. The CDR3 runs 11 residues. Germline V CDR1 and CDR2: GTSNPN, SVGIG (reference sequence). In DNA, the CDR3 is TGTGCCCACTCGGCCACAGATACGCAGTATTTT. Its protein product is CAHSATDTQYF.

The chain carries TRBV6-5 and TRBJ2-2, with 7 bases identical to TRBD1. CDR1 and CDR2 from the germline V gene are MNHEY and SVGAGI. The CDR3 covers 15 residues. V dropped 5 bases and J dropped 6; count of bases not matched to a gene: 9. The DNA for the CDR3 is TGTGCCAGCAGTACCGTGGACAGGACCTCCGGGGAGCTGTTTTTT. Its translation is CASSTVDRTSGELFF.

The J gene is TRBJ2-7, the V gene TRBV4-3; 8 bases fit TRBD2. Per germline, CDR1 LGHNA and CDR2 YSLEER. The CDR3 is made up of 16 amino acids. V gave up 0 bases and J gave up 4 bases; unmatched junction bases: 8. The chain's CDR3 is CASSQDGTSGTYEQYF. The CDR3 DNA follows: TGCGCCAGCAGCCAAGATGGAACTAGCGGAACATACGAGCAGTACTTC.

This clone was seen more than once but under ten times. This chain connects TRBV7-8 to TRBJ1-2, with TRBD1 as a possible D gene (5 bases). V gave up 1 base and J gave up 4 bases, with 10 bases separating them. This CDR3 is built from 14 residues. Germline loops: CDR1 SGHVS, CDR2 FQNEAQ. CDR3 nucleotide sequence: TGTGCCAGCAGCTTAGAGCCGGGACTCTATGGCTACACCTTC. It specifies CASSLEPGLYGYTF. Supplemented by reference TRBV7-8 and TRBJ1-2, the full variable domain reads GAGVSQSPRYKVAKRGQDVALRCDPISGHVSLFWYQQALGQGPEFLTYFQNEAQLDKSGLPSDRFFAERPEGSVSTLKIQRTQQEDSAVYLCASSLEPGLYGYTFGSGTRLTVV.

The chain employs TRBV6-5 and TRBJ1-6; no clear D gene. This CDR3 has 15 amino acids. Germline-derived CDR1 and CDR2 are MNHEY and SVGAGI. The V end lost 0 bases, the J end lost 7 bases, and 10 bases lay between the germline ends. The CDR3 region is CASSYSRDQNSPLHF. The CDR3 DNA reads as TGTGCCAGCAGTTACTCGCGCGACCAGAATTCACCCCTCCACTTT.

The table lists this clone with a few counts. A read error may account for a junction end that differs from germline. This sequence joins TRBV4-1 and TRBJ2-7; TRBD1 matches 9 bases. The CDR3 runs 14 residues. CDR1 MGHRA and CDR2 YSYEKL come from the germline V gene. This CDR3 is CASSQPAQGARRDF. CDR3 nucleotides: TGCGCCAGCAGCCAACCCGCACAGGGGGCCAGACGGGACTTC.

The V and J genes are TRBV4-1 and TRBJ2-1; 9 bases match TRBD1. With 1 base clipped from V and 8 bases from J, the junction kept 15 bases outside the gene matches. The CDR3 is made up of 18 amino acids. Germline V gives CDR1 MGHRA, CDR2 YSYEKL. The CDR3 loop reads CASSQVTRRDREVDEQFF. CDR3 DNA: TGCGCCAGCAGCCAAGTCACCCGCCGGGACAGGGAAGTGGATGAGCAGTTCTTC.